Many counts were recorded for the clone carrying this TCR beta chain. Its antigen is as yet unknown. TCR beta cDNA libraries included unique molecular identifiers. Roughly 500,000 cDNA molecules were obtained from roughly 1 to 10 million T cells. TCRdb reprocessed the PCR reads with MiXCR, giving one entry per CDR3 protein. The sample shows about 800,000 distinct CDR3 sequences, around 27% of them seen only once. The record originates from a study of post-analysis software for immune sequencing data. Study summary: Relapsing-remitting, secondary progressive and progressive-relapsing courses of multiple sclerosis were included.

Trimming removed 3 bases at V and 1 base at J, with 7 bases between. This CDR3 has 12 amino acids. Germline V gene data show CDR1 as SQVTM and CDR2 as ANQGSEA. Study observations and caveats: When compared against controls, multiple sclerosis patients showed significantly lower normalized Chao1 diversity. Pronounced co-clustering by F measure was evident among identically batched samples. TRBV5-6, TRBV5-1 and TRBV20-1 were among roughly 5 TRBV segments more frequent in patients than controls.

Input material: blood. The sequence came from a girl aged 10 to 17 with multiple sclerosis. The chain has TRBV29-1 and TRBJ2-7, with D hard to call. The CDR3 here is CSVDTGSYEQYF. The CDR3 DNA follows: TGCAGCGTTGATACTGGGTCCTACGAGCAGTACTTC.